What follows are 17 T cell receptor beta chains derived from one specimen sequenced in a study of blood T cells in healthy people across ages. A second PCR of 7 to 11 cycles used a sample-barcoded 5' primer and a J-beta primer mix. TCRdb re-called the 5' RACE reads with MiXCR, one entry per CDR3 protein. The table lists about 680,000 distinct CDR3 sequences, 45% to 50% of them singletons. Sequenced: blood. The receptors here all came from a woman aged 55 to 70 in good health.

The V call is TRBV7-3, the J call TRBJ2-1; 7 nucleotides line up with TRBD2. Germline trimming cut 4 bases from V and 5 bases from J; bases unmatched to any gene: 8. Germline V gives CDR1 SGHTA, CDR2 FQGTGA. The CDR3 contains 15 residues. The CDR3 loop reads CASSWGPSGNNEQFF. In DNA, the CDR3 is TGTGCCAGCAGCTGGGGCCCTAGCGGCAACAATGAGCAGTTCTTC.

This clonotype has a single count. No conserved phenylalanine or tryptophan ends this CDR3, so it is likely a read error. The chain employs TRBV20-1 and TRBJ1-2; possibly TRBD1 for D (5 bases). The CDR3 contains 15 residues. V dropped 3 bases and J dropped 4 bases, with 18 bases sitting between them. The germline CDR1 and CDR2 sequences are DFQATT and SNEGSKA (reference sequence). The CDR3 here is CSASGRDEGFYGYTV. For the CDR3, the DNA is TGCAGTGCTAGTGGTCGGGACGAGGGGTTCTATGGCTACACCGTC.

This chain joins TRBV6-2 or TRBV6-3 and TRBJ2-7, with 9 bases identical to TRBD2. The CDR3 runs to 19 residues. V gave up 2 bases and J gave up 3 bases; unmatched junction bases: 17. CDR1 is MNHEY, CDR2 SVGEGT, per germline. Here the CDR3 DNA reads TGTGCCAGCAGTTACGGGGATAGCGGGAGCACTTCACTAAACTACGAGCAGTACTTC. It yields the protein CASSYGDSGSTSLNYEQYF.

Remarks on this clonotype: A much larger clone sits a single nucleotide away, making a read error possible. V and J are TRBV6-5 and TRBJ2-3, with D tentatively TRBD2 (5 bases). The germline CDR1 and CDR2 sequences are MNHEY and SVGAGI. The CDR3 loop spans 11 amino acids. The CDR3 reads CDGMDPSTQYF. The CDR3, as DNA: TGTGACGGGATGGACCCGTCGACGCAGTATTTT.

The chain recombines TRBV2 with TRBJ2-3; D is perhaps TRBD1 (5 bases). Germline V gene data show CDR1 as SNHLY and CDR2 as FYNNEI. The ends were cut back, 3 bases at V and 2 bases at J, with 9 bases in the middle. This CDR3 is built from 14 residues. CDR3 residues: CASSERQSTDTQYF. CDR3 nucleotide sequence: TGTGCCAGCAGTGAGAGACAGTCCACAGATACGCAGTATTTT.

The CDR3 reads CSAREQGARTEAFF. DNA of the CDR3: TGCAGTGCTAGAGAACAGGGGGCAAGAACTGAAGCTTTCTTT. The genes are TRBV20-1 and TRBJ1-1; TRBD1 matches at 9 bases. The germline gives CDR1 DFQATT, CDR2 SNEGSKA (reference sequence). With 0 bases clipped from V and 5 bases from J, the junction kept 4 bases outside the gene matches. The CDR3 has 14 amino acids.

The chain has TRBV15 and TRBJ2-1, with a possible D match to TRBD2 (5 bases). The CDR3 extends over 14 amino acids. Trimming stripped 2 bases from V and 13 bases from J, with 18 bases between. CDR1 and CDR2 from the germline V gene are LNHNV and YYDKDF (reference sequence). The CDR3 reads CATSRKVAGETQFF. For the CDR3, the DNA is TGTGCCACCAGCAGAAAGGTGGCGGGTGAGACCCAGTTCTTC.

This clonotype has just a few counts. The rearrangement links TRBV20-1 to TRBJ2-5; D unresolved. Trimming took 0 bases from V and 2 from J, leaving 16 bases between them. The CDR3 has 16 amino acids. From germline, CDR1 is DFQATT and CDR2 SNEGSKA (reference sequence). The CDR3 region is CSAREHLGTLQETQYF. The CDR3, as DNA: TGCAGTGCTAGAGAACATCTGGGAACTCTTCAAGAGACCCAGTACTTC.

V and J are TRBV19 and TRBJ2-1; no definite D call. The J call may be wrong; the DNA end is better matched by TRBJ2-7. The CDR3 runs 14 residues. Germline values: CDR1 LNHDA, CDR2 SQIVND (reference sequence). The CDR3: CASSTGSSYNEQYF. In nucleotides, the CDR3 is TGTGCCAGTAGTACAGGCAGCTCCTACAATGAGCAGTACTTC.

This clonotype was picked up a small number of times. This chain joins TRBV7-2 and TRBJ2-7; D is uncertain. From germline, CDR1 is SGHTA and CDR2 FQGNSA. Trimming took off 0 bases at V and 4 bases at J, with 10 bases between the two ends. This CDR3 region has 14 residues. The CDR3 loop reads CASSLAWVTYEQYF. The CDR3 DNA reads TGTGCCAGCAGCTTAGCGTGGGTGACTTACGAGCAGTACTTC.

This clonotype showed up just once. V is TRBV3-1 and J is TRBJ1-2; a possible D gene is TRBD1 (6 bases). The CDR3 totals 15 residues. V gave up 1 base and J gave up 7 bases, with 16 bases separating them. Germline CDR1 reads LGHDT; CDR2 reads YNNKEL (reference sequence). As DNA, the CDR3 is TGTGCCAGCAGCCAAGTGGACAGTCCTATCGGTGGCTACACCTTC. Encoded protein: CASSQVDSPIGGYTF.

J is TRBJ2-4 and V is TRBV11-2, with TRBD2 identical over 11 bases. Germline lookup yields CDR1 SGHAT and CDR2 FQNNGV. After removal of 6 bases from V and 8 bases from J, the junction contained 9 bases not matched to a gene. The CDR3 is made up of 15 amino acids. The CDR3 nucleotides are TGTGCCAGCAGGTTTAGCGGGAGGGCCAAGGACATTCAGTACTTC. This translates into CASRFSGRAKDIQYF.

The V gene is TRBV28, the J gene TRBJ1-5; D uncertain. The CDR3 length is 12 residues. The V end lost 6 bases, the J end lost 4 bases, and 7 bases lay between the germline ends. Germline loops: CDR1 MDHEN, CDR2 SYDVKM. The CDR3 region has the DNA TGTGCCAGCAGGGCGGGTAATCAGCCCCAGCATTTT. It yields the protein CASRAGNQPQHF.

As concerns this clonotype: One junction end disagrees with the germline gene, perhaps due to a read error. This chain joins TRBV20-1 and TRBJ2-5; 7 positions agree with TRBD2. The CDR3 spans 14 residues. Germline values: CDR1 DFQATT, CDR2 SNEGSKA (reference sequence). The DNA for the CDR3 is TGCAATGCTAGCGGTTGGACATCCCAAGAGACCCAGTACTTT. Amino acids: CNASGWTSQETQYF.

The chain links TRBV6-1 to TRBJ2-7; 8 bases are shared with TRBD1. This CDR3 region has 13 residues. The V and J ends lost 8 bases and 5 bases, in that order; junction bases with no gene match: 8. CDR1 is MNHNS, CDR2 SASEGT, per germline. The CDR3 loop reads CASGSRGLDEQYF. The CDR3 DNA is TGTGCCAGCGGCAGCAGGGGGCTCGACGAGCAGTACTTC.

This chain joins TRBV7-2 and TRBJ2-3; a weak D match, TRBD2 (6 bases). V was pared by 1 base and J by 2 bases, with 16 bases between. CDR1 is SGHTA, CDR2 FQGNSA, per germline. The CDR3 contains 17 residues. Here the CDR3 reads CASSLVFGGTFTDTQYF. CDR3 DNA sequence: TGTGCCAGCAGCTTAGTGTTTGGCGGGACGTTCACAGATACGCAGTATTTT.

Comment on this clonotype: One end of the junction varies from germline; a read error may be responsible. The V call is TRBV9, the J call TRBJ1-6, with TRBD1 matching 8 bases. CDR1 and CDR2 (germline): SGDLS, YYNGEE. The CDR3 loop spans 16 amino acids. The DNA of the CDR3 is TGTGCCTGCAGCCCTAACCAGGGGGCCGTTGATTCACCCCTCCACTTT. Translated, it gives CACSPNQGAVDSPLHF.